This TCR beta chain was recorded in a study of ipilimumab plus nivolumab after autologous stem cell transplantation. Measured with immunoSEQ multiplex PCR; TCRdb has only the in-frame clones, and not every one. The sample lists several thousand clones; about 80% were seen once. This sample comprised PBMCs, obtained in a trial of ipilimumab plus nivolumab as post-transplant consolidation. The sequence was obtained from a male donor with multiple myeloma.

The CDR3 sequence: CASSRGGSYNEQFF. The CDR3 DNA reads as TGTGCCAGCAGCCGGGGGGGCTCCTACAATGAGCAGTTCTTC. The V and J genes are TRBV27 and TRBJ2-1; TRBD2 matches at 8 bases. Unmatched junction bases numbered 1, after V lost 6 bases and J lost 0 bases. Germline-derived CDR1 and CDR2 are MNHEY and SMNVEV (reference sequence). This CDR3 has 14 residues.